This TCR beta chain comes out of a study of cytomegalovirus exposure and HLA in healthy donors. Study-wide points: A later analysis associated some 18,000 TCR beta sequences with HLA alleles at a 0.05 false discovery rate. CMV serostatus stood as the only immune exposure information on hand.

Both 60 Vbeta primers and 13 Jbeta primers went into the PCR. The repertoire was sequenced with immunoSEQ multiplex PCR; TCRdb's copy has only in-frame clones and lacks some. The sample has 150,000 to 200,000 clones, around three quarters seen once; the top ten hold 0.95% to 1.1%. This clone has just a few counts. The antigen remains undetermined. Germline V CDR1 and CDR2: MNHEY, SMNVEV (reference sequence). The CDR3 length is 16 residues. Germline trimming cut 0 bases from V and 6 bases from J; bases unmatched to any gene: 4. V gene TRBV27 combines with J gene TRBJ1-5; 11 bases align to TRBD1. The sequence came from a woman aged 40 to 50 in good health and CMV-seronegative. Sequencing was performed on PBMCs. The CDR3 region is CASSLSGTGGFQPQHF. CDR3 in DNA: TGTGCCAGCAGTTTATCGGGGACAGGGGGGTTTCAGCCCCAGCATTTT.